The clone carrying this TCR beta chain occurred many times. Its specificity is not known. This record belongs to a study of read filtering for tumor transcriptome and immune sequencing. From 350 to 500 ng of RNA, a library with molecular barcoded alpha/delta and beta/gamma adaptors was made. TCRdb recomputed calls from the reads with MiXCR, one row per CDR3 protein. The table includes tens of thousands of distinct CDR3 sequences, 15% to 25% detected once. The germline gives CDR1 DFQATT, CDR2 SNEGSKA (reference sequence). The CDR3 has 15 amino acids. The trim removed 3 bases at V and 1 base at J, leaving 8 bases unmatched. General observations from the study: The CD138-negative fraction was mixed bone marrow immune cells, not pure T cells.

The V call is TRBV20-1, the J call TRBJ1-1; 7 nucleotides match TRBD1. The sample consisted of a population of CD138-negative cells sorted from bone marrow. The source is a donor aged 40 or over with multiple myeloma. In DNA form, the CDR3 reads TGCAGTGCTAGGCAGGACAGGAAGAGGAACACTGAAGCTTTCTTT. Protein: CSARQDRKRNTEAFF.